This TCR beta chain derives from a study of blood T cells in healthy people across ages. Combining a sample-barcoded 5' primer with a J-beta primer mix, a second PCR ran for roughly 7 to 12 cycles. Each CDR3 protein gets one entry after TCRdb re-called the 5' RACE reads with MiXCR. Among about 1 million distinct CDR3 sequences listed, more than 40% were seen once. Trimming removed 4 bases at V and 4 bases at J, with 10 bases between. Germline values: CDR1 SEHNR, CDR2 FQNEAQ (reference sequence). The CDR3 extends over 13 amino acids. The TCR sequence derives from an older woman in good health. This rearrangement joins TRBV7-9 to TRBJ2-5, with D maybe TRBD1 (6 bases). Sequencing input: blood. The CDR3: CASSYGQPETQYF. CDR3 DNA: TGTGCCAGCAGCTACGGACAGCCAGAGACCCAGTACTTC.